Shown below are 9 T cell receptor beta chains from a single sample sequenced in a study of early T cells in non-severe SARS-CoV-2 infection. One entry per CDR3 protein results from TCRdb running MiXCR on the 5' RACE reads. Among roughly 45,000 distinct CDR3 sequences listed, over 5% were seen once. The sample was whole blood, taken at baseline. The receptors come from an adult who was a healthcare worker with PCR-confirmed SARS-CoV-2 infection or an uninfected control (not recorded which).

This clonotype was detected many times. CDR3 sequence: CASSSISGSTDTQYF. CDR3 DNA: TGTGCCAGCAGTTCGATTAGCGGGAGCACAGATACGCAGTATTTT. J is TRBJ2-3 and V is TRBV27, with TRBD2 identical over 7 bases. The CDR3 covers 15 residues. Germline V CDR1 and CDR2: MNHEY, SMNVEV (reference sequence). The junction had 4 bases not matched to a gene; V was cut back by 4 bases and J by 0 bases.

In this sample, this clonotype turned up a few times. This sequence joins TRBV27 and TRBJ2-1; the D gene could be TRBD1 or TRBD2 (6 bases each). Germline V gene data show CDR1 as MNHEY and CDR2 as SMNVEV (reference sequence). V lost 7 bases and J lost 8, with 21 bases in between. The CDR3 loop spans 15 amino acids. CDR3 DNA sequence: TGTGCCAGCACCCCCCCGGAGGGGGGAGGTGATGAGCAGTTCTTC. The encoded protein is CASTPPEGGGDEQFF.

The CDR3 nucleotides read TGTGCCAGTAGTGCTATCCGGACAGGGTTGTTCCAGCCCCAGCATTTT. It encodes CASSAIRTGLFQPQHF. This chain uses TRBV19 with TRBJ1-5, with 8 nucleotides matching TRBD1. In germline, CDR1 is LNHDA, CDR2 SQIVND (reference sequence). Trimming removed 5 bases from V and 7 bases from J; junction bases left unmatched: 13. This CDR3 has 16 residues. The variable domain in full, with the rest retrieved from reference TRBV19 and TRBJ1-5, is DGGITQSPKYLFRKEGQNVTLSCEQNLNHDAMYWYRQDPGQGLRLIYYSQIVNDFQKGDIAEGYSVSREKKESFPLTVTSAQKNPTAFYLCASSAIRTGLFQPQHFGDGTRLSIL.

The V and J genes are TRBV20-1 and TRBJ1-3, with 7 bases fitting TRBD1. The V and J ends lost 4 bases and 3 bases, in that order; junction bases with no gene match: 6. Germline values: CDR1 DFQATT, CDR2 SNEGSKA (reference sequence). The CDR3 totals 14 residues. In DNA form, the CDR3 reads TGCAGTGCTACTGGGACAGAGGGTGGAAACACCATATATTTT. This gives the protein CSATGTEGGNTIYF.

This clonotype was seen ten or more times. The chain is built from TRBV20-1 and TRBJ2-5; no clear D. The germline CDR1 and CDR2 sequences are DFQATT and SNEGSKA (reference sequence). With 6 bases removed from V and 2 bases from J, the gap between germline ends came to 4 bases. The CDR3 consists of 10 residues. CDR3 nucleotide sequence: TGCAGTGCCGGTCAAGAGACCCAGTACTTC. The encoded protein is CSAGQETQYF.

This sequence joins TRBV10-2 and TRBJ1-3; D gene unclear. Germline V gene data show CDR1 as WSHSY and CDR2 as SAAADI. Trimming left V 10 bases short and J 0 bases short, with 19 bases between. The CDR3 runs 16 residues. The CDR3 nucleotides read TGCGCCACCGCCCCACTGGGATCCCGCTCTGGAAACACCATATATTTT. Protein product: CATAPLGSRSGNTIYF.

The V call is TRBV9, the J call TRBJ2-5; no reliable D call. The CDR3 contains 14 residues. Trimming left V 4 bases short and J 4 bases short, with 14 bases between. The germline CDR1 and CDR2 sequences are SGDLS and YYNGEE. Written as DNA, the CDR3 is TGTGCCAGCAGCCCCGGTTACAGCCGAGAGACCCAGTACTTC. Amino acid sequence: CASSPGYSRETQYF.

In its sample, this clonotype was seen many times. This chain links TRBV7-8 with TRBJ1-5; perhaps TRBD1 as D (5 bases). CDR1 and CDR2 from the germline V gene are SGHVS and FQNEAQ. V lost 1 base and J lost 1, with 8 bases in between. The CDR3 is made up of 15 amino acids. Here the CDR3 DNA reads TGTGCCAGCAGCTTAGAATGGGGGAGCAATCAGCCCCAGCATTTT. Residues: CASSLEWGSNQPQHF.

This clonotype was observed a few times. The chain joins TRBV7-2 to TRBJ2-7, with D possibly matching TRBD2 (5 bases). The germline V gene encodes CDR1 SGHTA and CDR2 FQGNSA. This CDR3 contains 14 residues. Trimming stripped 5 bases from V and 7 bases from J, with 18 bases between. The CDR3 spells CASSLRGNVGEQYF. CDR3 DNA: TGTGCCAGCAGCCTAAGAGGGAATGTGGGGGAGCAGTACTTC.